This is a list of T cell receptor beta chains from one sample in a study of T cells in Graves' hyperthyroidism and ophthalmopathy. MiXCR was run by TCRdb on the multiplex PCR reads, yielding one entry per CDR3 protein. This table holds hundreds of thousands of distinct CDR3 sequences, around 15% found once. Sequencing was carried out using blood. The receptors derive from a young woman with Graves' hyperthyroidism. The CDR3 runs from the conserved cysteine through the conserved F or W.

J,V,CDR3
TRBJ2-1,TRBV24-1,CATQDPGSSYNEQFF
TRBJ1-2,TRBV19,CASSSGHFYGYTF
TRBJ2-7,TRBV6-2/TRBV6-3,CASSSAVAVSYEQYF
TRBJ1-2,TRBV7-2,CASSLAVPRYGYTF
TRBJ2-7,TRBV29-1,CSVGVGGGQYF
TRBJ2-1,TRBV6-2/TRBV6-3,CASSSFHREPYNEQFF
TRBJ1-5,TRBV20-1,CSARAGRGRQPQHF
TRBJ2-7,TRBV6-1,CASSEGGWREVDEQYF
TRBJ2-1,TRBV19,CASSYRSRYNEQFF
TRBJ2-3,TRBV30,CAWSEGGPDTQYF
TRBJ2-5,TRBV28,CASSLSSGAQETQYF
TRBJ2-7,TRBV13,CASSLGIRGGSYEQYF
TRBJ2-7,TRBV7-9,CASSNRDRLSYEQYF
TRBJ1-5,TRBV20-1,CSARRGSVKSKPQHF
TRBJ2-1,TRBV7-9,CASSLATGYNEQFF
TRBJ2-7,TRBV6-1,CASTNQTSMYLCASSYASRYEQYF
TRBJ2-1,TRBV19,CASSMWSPSIEQFF
TRBJ2-2,TRBV20-1,CSAPTPRTSGSTGELFF
TRBJ2-5,TRBV6-1,CASSITGEETQYF
TRBJ1-1,TRBV30,CAWEMGAGPEAFF
TRBJ1-2,TRBV7-3,CASSPTPNYGYTF
TRBJ2-7,TRBV2,CASSGGAGGGYEQYF
TRBJ1-1,TRBV6-1,CASISTEAFF
TRBJ2-1,TRBV2,CASRLVRDSTLSAGYNEQFF
TRBJ2-7,TRBV5-6,CASSSWAVDEQYF
TRBJ1-6,TRBV12-3/TRBV12-4,CASRVGGANSPLHF
TRBJ1-5,TRBV11-2,CASSLGAKGGTGNQPQHF
TRBJ2-2,TRBV6-1,CASPKGRGGELFF
TRBJ2-1,TRBV20-1,CSARGGTSGRVNEQFF
TRBJ1-2,TRBV27,CASTDSEQGRKNGYTF
TRBJ2-1,TRBV28,CASSPKLAGKTYNEQFF
TRBJ2-7,TRBV12-3/TRBV12-4,CDSSVTADTYEQYF
TRBJ2-3,TRBV5-8,CASSFYGSDTQYF
TRBJ1-5,TRBV28,CASSPGGRVQPQHF
TRBJ1-5,TRBV2,CASTESLPSPQHF
TRBJ2-3,TRBV4-3,CASSQDLVPTDTQYF